The present entry profiles one T cell receptor (beta chain) with its context. These data are taken from a study of blood T cell repertoires in COVID-19. Turning to the study itself: Acute-phase and convalescent COVID-19 samples originated in the United States, Italy and Spain.

Sequenced by immunoSEQ multiplex PCR; TCRdb stores in-frame clones only, minus some. In the table there are 150,000 to 180,000 clones, under 85% of which are singletons. The material sequenced was peripheral blood. The receptor was derived from a man between 60 and 75 years old with COVID-19, enrolled during active disease.

CDR3 in amino acids: CASSLVQDSLREQYF. CDR3 in DNA: TGTGCCAGCAGCTTAGTACAGGACAGCCTTCGGGAGCAGTACTTC. The chain recombines TRBV11-2 with TRBJ2-7; D is perhaps TRBD1 (6 bases). The V end lost 1 base, the J end lost 7 bases, and 17 bases lay between the germline ends. CDR3 length equals 15 residues. Germline CDR1 is SGHAT and CDR2 is FQNNGV.